A single TCR beta chain is shown here with its context. This clonotype came up many times. Its specific antigen is unknown. Base qualities are not recorded, but no much larger clone differs from it by a single base. The data derive from a study of T-cell reconstitution after alpha-beta-depleted transplantation in children (dated by TCRdb to 2016 to 2018). About the full investigation: The study quantitatively tracked T-cell immune reconstitution after TCRalphabeta/CD19-depleted allogeneic hematopoietic cell transplantation in children using TCR repertoire profiling. General study outcomes and caveats: The high TCRbeta diversity at day 60 in some patients was ascribed to recipient T cells and intrathymic progenitors that had survived conditioning. About two months after transplant, the apparently early recovery of alphabetaT-cell counts reportedly depended on just several hundred clones that had expanded rapidly and came from non-depleted graft cells. The frequencies of hyperexpanded clones fell over the following months, and after one year, T-cell counts and TCRbeta diversity were mostly attributed to newly produced T cells.

Libraries were prepared through PCR. Sequencing was performed on an Illumina HiSeq 2500. Molecular barcoding was employed in the preparation of TCR libraries, with unique molecular identifiers being used to normalize TCRbeta repertoire quantification. The public reads were quality trimmed at Q25 with fastp and then assembled into clones with MiXCR by TCRdb, keeping productive beta chains. Rows are unified per CDR3 protein, each entry keeping the most common DNA and genes. This sample is represented by 700,000 or so distinct CDR3 sequences; approximately 14% of them were singletons. The ten largest clones represent about 0.79% of the sample. Trimming removed 2 bases from V and 2 bases from J, leaving 15 bases between the germline ends. From its cysteine to its phenylalanine, the CDR3 spans 17 amino acids. Only the CDR3 region is kept as DNA, spanning 51 bases read in frame from base 1. According to the study, the label for this sample's treatment or condition signals: allogeneic hematopoietic cell transplantation with graft depleted of TCRalphabeta T cells and CD19 B cells. The children who served as transplant recipients had been given grafts of TCRalphabeta/CD19-depleted allogeneic hematopoietic cells.

This receptor chain uses TRBV23-1 and TRBJ2-2, with the D segment identity uncertain. TRBV23-1 is known as an ORF, though its function is uncertain. Here the sequenced sample was PBMCs, taken before TCRalphabeta/CD19-depleted stem cell transplant. This TCR was sampled from a girl aged 2 to 9 with congenital amegakaryocytic thrombocytopenia, due to receive a stem cell transplant. The CDR3 here reads CASSQASIRPNTGELFF. The nucleotides read TGCGCCAGCAGTCAAGCGAGTATCAGGCCCAACACCGGGGAGCTGTTTTTT.